These T cell receptor beta chains were read from a single sample in a study of blood T cell repertoires in COVID-19. Some clones are missing from TCRdb's copy, which holds only in-frame ones; the method was immunoSEQ multiplex PCR. The sample has under 75,000 clones, around four fifths seen once. The sequenced sample was peripheral blood. These receptors were taken from a human donor in a cohort sampled during active COVID-19. Both conserved end residues are part of each CDR3. The D gene is left open where the match is weak. Expanded clones get a size class; other rows say once, few or many, or leave the size out.

D	size	V	J	CDR3
.	.	TRBV5-1	TRBJ2-5	CASSFQGGSLPETQYF
TRBD1	.	TRBV7-9	TRBJ2-5	CASSSRDRHQETQYF
TRBD1	.	TRBV28	TRBJ1-2	CASRGQGTNYGYTF
TRBD1	.	TRBV2	TRBJ1-4	CASSLQGIQEKLFF
.	.	TRBV28	TRBJ1-4	CASSSPPLNEKLFF
TRBD1	.	TRBV10-3	TRBJ2-7	CAISEDRDSYEQYF
TRBD1	.	TRBV18	TRBJ2-7	CASSPQGAAYEQYF
TRBD1	once	TRBV27	TRBJ2-7	CASSLNRGSYEQYF
TRBD1	.	TRBV2	TRBJ2-7	CASTGTAYEQYF
TRBD1	.	TRBV4-1	TRBJ1-6	CASSQEGTGNNSPLHF